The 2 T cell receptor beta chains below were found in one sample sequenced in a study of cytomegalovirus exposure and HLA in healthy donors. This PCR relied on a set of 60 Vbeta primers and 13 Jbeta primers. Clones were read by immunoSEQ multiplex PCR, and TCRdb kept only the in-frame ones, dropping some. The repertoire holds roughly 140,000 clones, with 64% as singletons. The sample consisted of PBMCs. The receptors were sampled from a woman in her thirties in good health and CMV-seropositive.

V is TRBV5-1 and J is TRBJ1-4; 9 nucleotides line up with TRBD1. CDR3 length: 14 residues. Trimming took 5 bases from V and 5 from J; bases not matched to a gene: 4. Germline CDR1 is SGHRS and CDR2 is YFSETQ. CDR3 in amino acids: CASRLTGGNEKLFF. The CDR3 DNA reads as TGCGCCAGCAGACTGACAGGGGGGAATGAAAAACTGTTTTTT.

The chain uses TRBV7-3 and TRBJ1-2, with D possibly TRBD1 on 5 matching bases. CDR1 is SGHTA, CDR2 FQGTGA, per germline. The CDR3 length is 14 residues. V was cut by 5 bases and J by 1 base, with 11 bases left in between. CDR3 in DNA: TGTGCCAGCAGCGCCGACAGCTTTAACTATGGCTACACCTTC. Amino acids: CASSADSFNYGYTF.